Following are 30 T cell receptor beta chains from one sample sequenced in a study of blood T cell repertoires in COVID-19. Some clones are missing from TCRdb's copy, which holds only in-frame ones; the method was immunoSEQ multiplex PCR. The sample lists roughly 280,000 clones; more than 75% were seen once. The sample taken for sequencing was peripheral blood. The receptors derive from a woman aged 60-70 years with COVID-19, enrolled during active disease.

In nucleotides, the CDR3 is TGTGCCAGCAGTGTGGGGGGGGGCTCGGGTTCGGATACGCAGTATTTT. It specifies CASSVGGGSGSDTQYF. The chain is built from TRBV3-1 (or the pseudogene TRBV3-2) and TRBJ2-3; D may be TRBD2 (7 bases). V gave up 6 bases and J gave up 6 bases, with 22 bases separating them. Germline lookup yields CDR1 LGHDT and CDR2 YNNKEL (reference sequence). The CDR3 totals 16 residues.

V is TRBV6-6 and J is TRBJ2-5; TRBD1 agrees at 7 bases. CDR3 length equals 14 residues. The V segment lost 6 bases and the J segment 4 bases; nucleotides outside the gene matches: 8. Germline values: CDR1 MNHNY, CDR2 SVGAGI (reference sequence). This CDR3 is CASRPDRARETQYF. CDR3 sequence (DNA): TGTGCCAGCAGACCCGACAGGGCCCGAGAGACCCAGTACTTC.

This chain connects TRBV6-1 to TRBJ1-1; D unresolved. The germline V and J ends were trimmed by 3 bases and 5 bases, with 16 bases remaining between them. CDR1 and CDR2 from the germline V gene are MNHNS and SASEGT. This CDR3 region has 15 residues. The CDR3 loop is CASSDRRPRETEAFF. The CDR3, as DNA: TGTGCCAGCAGTGATCGAAGGCCCCGGGAAACTGAAGCTTTCTTT.

This clone has just a few counts. The rearrangement uses TRBV19 and TRBJ1-2, with TRBD1 matching over 9 bases. The trim removed 4 bases at V and 8 bases at J, leaving 5 bases unmatched. CDR1 LNHDA and CDR2 SQIVND come from the germline V gene (reference sequence). The CDR3 is made up of 13 amino acids. The CDR3 region is CASSRGTGQGYTF. DNA of the CDR3: TGTGCCAGTAGTAGGGGGACAGGGCAAGGCTACACCTTC.

This clone was counted between two and nine times. The V call is TRBV28, the J call TRBJ2-3; 8 positions match TRBD1. The trim removed 10 bases at V and 5 bases at J, leaving 8 bases unmatched. This CDR3 comprises 13 residues. From germline, CDR1 is MDHEN and CDR2 SYDVKM. The CDR3 region has the DNA TGTGCCACTCGGGGACAGGCGATAGATACGCAGTATTTT. Translation: CATRGQAIDTQYF.

J is TRBJ2-3 and V is TRBV9; 12 bases align to TRBD2. Germline lookup yields CDR1 SGDLS and CDR2 YYNGEE. This CDR3 has 15 amino acids. Losses at the gene ends were 4 bases for V and 5 bases for J; bases not matched to a gene: 5. The CDR3 region is CASSSRLAGVDTQYF. In DNA form, the CDR3 reads TGTGCCAGCAGCTCTCGACTAGCGGGAGTAGATACGCAGTATTTT.

The chain uses TRBV19 and TRBJ2-2, with TRBD2 matching 15 bases. The CDR3 is 16 residues long. The germline V gene has CDR1 LNHDA and CDR2 SQIVND (reference sequence). Trimming at V came to 3 bases and at J to 6 bases, leaving 2 bases not matched to a gene. CDR3 region: CASSIRTSGRAGELFF. The CDR3 nucleotides are TGTGCCAGTAGTATCCGGACTAGCGGGAGGGCCGGGGAGCTGTTTTTT.

A note on this clone: A junction boundary mismatches the germline segment, possibly from a read error. V gene TRBV4-2 combines with J gene TRBJ1-6, with a tentative D call TRBD1 (6 bases). This CDR3 has 17 amino acids. Germline CDR1 LGHNA, CDR2 YNFKEQ. As DNA, the CDR3 is TGTGCCAGCAGCCAACCGGGACAAGGGGGATATAACTCACCCCTCCACTTT. This translates into CASSQPGQGGYNSPLHF.

The chain links TRBV13 to TRBJ2-7; 7 nucleotides line up with TRBD2. Trimming cost V 4 bases and J 5 bases; bases outside gene matches: 11. The CDR3 contains 15 residues. Per the germline V gene, CDR1 is PRHDT and CDR2 is FYEKMQ (reference sequence). CDR3 residues: CASSSAGGGQDEQYF. In nucleotides, the CDR3 is TGTGCCAGCAGCTCGGCCGGCGGGGGTCAGGACGAGCAGTACTTC.

This clone was seen only a few times. The chain links TRBV18 to TRBJ1-1, with 8 bases matching TRBD1. From germline, CDR1 is KGHSH and CDR2 LQKENI. The V segment lost 3 bases and the J segment 6 bases; nucleotides outside the gene matches: 6. The CDR3 has 14 amino acids. The chain's CDR3 is CASSPGQGASEAFF. The DNA for the CDR3 is TGTGCCAGCTCACCTGGGCAGGGGGCCTCTGAAGCTTTCTTT.

The rearrangement uses TRBV28 and TRBJ2-1; 11 bases fit TRBD1. Germline V gene lookup returns CDR1 MDHEN and CDR2 SYDVKM. The ends lost 5 bases at V and 5 bases at J; junction bases unmatched: 5. The CDR3 length is 15 residues. DNA of the CDR3: TGTGCCAGCAGTCCGTCGGGACAGGGGGACAATGAGCAGTTCTTC. Its translation is CASSPSGQGDNEQFF. Looking up the rest from reference TRBV28 and TRBJ2-1 gives the full variable domain: DVKVTQSSRYLVKRTGEKVFLECVQDMDHENMFWYRQDPGLGLRLIYFSYDVKMKEKGDIPEGYSVSREKKERFSLILESASTNQTSMYLCASSPSGQGDNEQFFGPGTRLTVL.

The chain is built from TRBV5-5 and TRBJ1-1; TRBD1 matches 7 bases. Germline V gene data show CDR1 as SGHKS and CDR2 as YYEKEE (reference sequence). CDR3 length equals 15 residues. V lost 2 bases and J lost 1; bases outside the gene matches: 5. CDR3 DNA: TGTGCCAGCAGCTTACGTCGACAGGGGAACACTGAAGCTTTCTTT. This sequence encodes CASSLRRQGNTEAFF. Looking up the rest from reference TRBV5-5 and TRBJ1-1 gives the full variable domain: DAGVTQSPTHLIKTRGQQVTLRCSPISGHKSVSWYQQVLGQGPQFIFQYYEKEERGRGNFPDRFSARQFPNYSSELNVNALLLGDSALYLCASSLRRQGNTEAFFGQGTRLTVV.

V usage is TRBV27 and J usage is TRBJ1-2; D is possibly TRBD1 (5 bases). Germline V CDR1 and CDR2: MNHEY, SMNVEV (reference sequence). This CDR3 is 13 amino acids long. V lost 9 bases to trimming and J lost 8 bases, with 19 bases between them. CDR3: CASAGTGIGGYTF. The CDR3 bases are TGTGCCAGTGCGGGGACCGGAATCGGCGGCTACACCTTC.

The chain links TRBV5-1 to TRBJ1-1; a weak D match, TRBD1 (6 bases). Germline V CDR1 and CDR2: SGHRS, YFSETQ. The ends were cut back, 5 bases at V and 1 base at J, with 12 bases in the middle. The CDR3 sequence is 14 residues long. In nucleotides, the CDR3 is TGCGCCAGCAGTTACAGGGCAGGGAACACTGAAGCTTTCTTT. This translates into CASSYRAGNTEAFF.

This rearrangement joins TRBV27 to TRBJ1-1; 8 nucleotides match TRBD1. Trimming at V came to 6 bases and at J to 4 bases, leaving 25 bases not matched to a gene. CDR1 is MNHEY and CDR2 is SMNVEV in the germline V gene (reference sequence). CDR3 length equals 20 residues. The CDR3 protein is CASSLIGAKDREGFGTEAFF. The CDR3 region has the DNA TGTGCCAGCAGCCTTATAGGGGCCAAGGACAGGGAGGGGTTTGGCACTGAAGCTTTCTTT.

The CDR3 reads CSTQRDRDEKLFF. CDR3 coding DNA: TGCAGCACCCAAAGGGACAGGGATGAAAAACTGTTTTTT. This chain connects TRBV29-1 to TRBJ1-4, with 9 nucleotides matching TRBD1. V shed 8 bases, J shed 6 bases, and the junction held 7 bases outside the gene matches. The CDR3 is 13 residues long. CDR1 is SQVTM and CDR2 is ANQGSEA in the germline V gene.

The rearrangement joins TRBV7-3 to TRBJ2-5, with TRBD2 matching over 8 bases. This CDR3 comprises 16 residues. The trim removed 5 bases at V and 5 bases at J, leaving 13 bases unmatched. Germline CDR1 reads SGHTA; CDR2 reads FQGTGA. CDR3 sequence reads: CASSAGGREVWETQYF. The DNA for the CDR3 is TGTGCCAGCAGCGCCGGCGGGCGGGAGGTCTGGGAGACCCAGTACTTC.

The chain uses TRBV6-6 and TRBJ2-2; possible D gene TRBD2, 5 bases. The CDR3 has 15 amino acids. The germline V gene has CDR1 MNHNY and CDR2 SVGAGI (reference sequence). The V end was cut by 2 bases, the J end by 2 bases, with 9 bases between. The CDR3 DNA reads as TGTGCCAGCAGTTACGGGCGGGCTAACACCGGGGAGCTGTTTTTT. Protein: CASSYGRANTGELFF.

The chain employs TRBV7-2 and TRBJ1-2; perhaps TRBD1 as D (5 bases). V was pared by 5 bases and J by 8 bases, with 21 bases between. Germline CDR1 reads SGHTA; CDR2 reads FQGNSA. The length of the CDR3 is 15 residues. In DNA form, the CDR3 reads TGTGCCAGCAGCGGCCAAGGGGCCCCCCAGGAGGGCTACACCTTC. This translates into CASSGQGAPQEGYTF.

The V gene is TRBV20-1, the J gene TRBJ1-5; perhaps TRBD1 as D (5 bases). The CDR3 loop spans 11 amino acids. Per the germline V gene, CDR1 is DFQATT and CDR2 is SNEGSKA (reference sequence). V lost 5 bases and J lost 9, with 11 bases in between. CDR3 DNA: TGCAGTGCTGGGGGGGAACGGCCCCAGCATTTT. Translation: CSAGGERPQHF.

This clone was observed a single time. Other DNA sequences in this sample translate to the same CDR3. The V gene is TRBV30, the J gene TRBJ1-6; tentative D call: TRBD1 (6 bases). V was trimmed by 0 bases and J by 6 bases, leaving 6 bases between them. The CDR3 is 13 amino acids. Germline-derived CDR1 and CDR2 are GTSNPN and SVGIG (reference sequence). Here the CDR3 DNA reads TGTGCCTGGAGTGTACAGGGTAATTCACCCCTCCACTTT. Translation: CAWSVQGNSPLHF. The full variable domain, its missing parts supplied by reference TRBV30 and TRBJ1-6, is SQTIHQWPATLVQPVGSPLSLECTVEGTSNPNLYWYRQAAGRGLQLLFYSVGIGQISSEVPQNLSASRPQDRQFILSSKKLLLSDSGFYLCAWSVQGNSPLHFGNGTRLTVT.

The chain carries TRBV24-1 and TRBJ2-1; 11 bases align to TRBD2. Unmatched junction bases numbered 10, after V lost 5 bases and J lost 2 bases. The germline V gene encodes CDR1 KGHDR and CDR2 SFDVKD. CDR3 size: 18 residues. CDR3 in amino acids: CATSAAASGRWAYNEQFF. The DNA for the CDR3 is TGTGCCACCAGTGCCGCGGCTAGCGGGAGGTGGGCCTACAATGAGCAGTTCTTC.

The sample holds a few counts of this clone. This sequence joins TRBV5-1 and TRBJ1-2, with no clear D. Trimming cost V 4 bases and J 4 bases, with 8 bases left between them. CDR1 SGHRS and CDR2 YFSETQ come from the germline V gene. This CDR3 is built from 12 residues. The CDR3 DNA is TGCGCCAGCAGCCTGGACGGCTATGGCTACACCTTC. The encoded protein is CASSLDGYGYTF.

V and J are TRBV20-1 and TRBJ1-2; a weak D match, TRBD1 (5 bases). Germline V gene sequence: CDR1 DFQATT, CDR2 SNEGSKA (reference sequence). Trimming took 3 bases from V and 5 from J, leaving 16 bases between them. This CDR3 is built from 14 residues. The CDR3, as DNA: TGCAGTGCTAGTTTTCTGGACGGGGGGTATGGCTACACCTTC. This sequence encodes CSASFLDGGYGYTF.

The table lists this clone with a count of one. The same CDR3 arises from other DNA sequences in this sample as well. This chain links TRBV6-5 with TRBJ2-7, with 8 bases fitting TRBD2. Germline CDR1 reads MNHEY; CDR2 reads SVGAGI. The CDR3 is 14 residues long. J was trimmed by 1 base and V by 5 bases; bases with no gene match: 4. CDR3 residues: CASSRSGSSYEQYF. For the CDR3, the DNA is TGTGCCAGCAGTAGGAGCGGGAGTTCCTACGAGCAGTACTTC.

The chain joins TRBV6-2 or TRBV6-3 to TRBJ2-1; maybe TRBD2 (8 bases). The CDR3 is made up of 13 amino acids. The germline gives CDR1 MNHEY, CDR2 SVGEGT. Trimming removed 6 bases from V and 8 bases from J, with 14 bases in between. CDR3 nucleotides: TGTGCCAGCAGCAGGGGGACTAGTCATGAGCAGTTCTTC. Its protein is CASSRGTSHEQFF.

In nucleotides, the CDR3 is TGCGCCAGCAGCCAAGGTTCGGGCCGGGGAAACTATGGCTACACCTTC. This codes for CASSQGSGRGNYGYTF. This sequence joins TRBV4-3 and TRBJ1-2; D gene uncertain. The CDR3 extends over 16 amino acids. V lost 1 base to trimming and J lost 2 bases, with 14 bases between them. Germline V gives CDR1 LGHNA, CDR2 YSLEER.

The chain carries TRBV30 and TRBJ1-1, with D unclear. CDR1 and CDR2 (germline): GTSNPN, SVGIG (reference sequence). Between the trimmed V and J ends, which lost 3 bases and 4 bases, there was a span of 15 bases. This CDR3 region has 14 residues. The CDR3: CAWSETAPGTEAFF. The CDR3 region has the DNA TGTGCCTGGAGCGAAACAGCCCCCGGCACTGAAGCTTTCTTT.

The V and J genes are TRBV6-5 and TRBJ1-1, with D unclear. Germline values: CDR1 MNHEY, CDR2 SVGAGI. This CDR3 is built from 13 residues. Trimming stripped 5 bases from V and 4 bases from J, with 11 bases between. CDR3 sequence reads: CASSRSAGTEAFF. DNA for the CDR3: TGTGCCAGCAGTCGCTCGGCGGGCACTGAAGCTTTCTTT.

This chain joins TRBV10-3 and TRBJ1-5; 9 bases line up with TRBD1. The V gene's germline CDR1 is ENHRY and CDR2 SYGVKD. The CDR3 spans 14 residues. Trimming cost V 5 bases and J 2 bases; bases outside gene matches: 1. The DNA of the CDR3 is TGTGCCATCAGTAGGACAGGGGGCAATCAGCCCCAGCATTTT. Its translation is CAISRTGGNQPQHF.